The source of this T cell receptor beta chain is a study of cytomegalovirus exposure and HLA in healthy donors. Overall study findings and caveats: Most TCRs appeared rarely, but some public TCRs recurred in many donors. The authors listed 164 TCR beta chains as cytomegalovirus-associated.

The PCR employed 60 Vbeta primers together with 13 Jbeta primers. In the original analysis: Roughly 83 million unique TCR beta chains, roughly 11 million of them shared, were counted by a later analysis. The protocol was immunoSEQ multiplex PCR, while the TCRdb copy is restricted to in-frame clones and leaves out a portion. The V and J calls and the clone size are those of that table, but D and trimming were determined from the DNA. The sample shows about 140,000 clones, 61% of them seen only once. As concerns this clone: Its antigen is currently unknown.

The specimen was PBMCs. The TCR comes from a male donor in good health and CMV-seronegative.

The DNA for the CDR3 is TGCGCCAGCAGCTGGGGACAGGCGCTCTACGAGCAGTACTTC. Translation gives CASSWGQALYEQYF. The J gene is TRBJ2-7, the V gene TRBV5-1; 8 nucleotides align to TRBD1. The junction had 5 bases not matched to a gene; V was cut back by 3 bases and J by 3 bases. The germline V gene has CDR1 SGHRS and CDR2 YFSETQ. CDR3 length: 14 residues.